Below are 6 T cell receptor beta chains sequenced from a single sample in a study of blood T cell repertoires in COVID-19. Sequencing used immunoSEQ multiplex PCR; TCRdb keeps in-frame clones, though not all of them. The data hold around 220,000 clones, with around 80% observed a single time. The sequencing sample was made of peripheral blood. These receptors were taken from a man aged 25 to 45 with active or convalescent COVID-19.

The chain combines TRBV9 with TRBJ2-5; D is perhaps TRBD2 (5 bases). V dropped 1 base and J dropped 1 base, with 17 bases sitting between them. Looked up from germline, CDR1 is SGDLS and CDR2 is YYNGEE. The CDR3 is made up of 17 amino acids. The CDR3 reads CASSVLPSPSGQETQYF. Written as DNA, the CDR3 is TGTGCCAGCAGCGTACTCCCTAGCCCATCGGGCCAAGAGACCCAGTACTTC.

J is TRBJ1-2 and V is TRBV5-4; maybe TRBD1 (5 bases). Per germline, CDR1 SGHNT and CDR2 YYREEE (reference sequence). V was pared by 2 bases and J by 12 bases, with 14 bases between. The CDR3 consists of 12 residues. The CDR3 DNA is TGTGCCAGCAGCTTCCGGACAATCTCCAACACCTTC. Translated, it gives CASSFRTISNTF.

The rearrangement links TRBV4-3 to TRBJ1-1; no definite D call. Trimming took 0 bases from V and 5 from J, leaving 10 bases between them. The length of the CDR3 is 14 residues. CDR1 and CDR2 from the germline V gene are LGHNA and YSLEER. Written as DNA, the CDR3 is TGCGCCAGCAGCCAAGAGGGCCTTCGAACTGAAGCTTTCTTT. It is translated as CASSQEGLRTEAFF.

The J gene is TRBJ1-4, the V gene TRBV6-1; tentatively, D is TRBD1 (5 bases). The CDR3 runs to 14 residues. The V end lost 2 bases, the J end lost 8 bases, and 12 bases lay between the germline ends. CDR1 is MNHNS and CDR2 is SASEGT in the germline V gene. CDR3: CASSEWGVWEKLFF. In DNA, the CDR3 is TGTGCCAGCAGTGAATGGGGGGTTTGGGAAAAACTGTTTTTT.

This clone was picked up a small number of times. The V gene is TRBV6-5, the J gene TRBJ1-2; 9 nucleotides agree with TRBD1. Losses at the gene ends were 6 bases for V and 2 bases for J; bases not matched to a gene: 1. This CDR3 comprises 13 residues. Germline V gene sequence: CDR1 MNHEY, CDR2 SVGAGI. The CDR3 protein is CASRGQGNYGYTF. The CDR3 nucleotides read TGTGCCAGCAGGGGACAGGGAAACTATGGCTACACCTTC.

This chain links TRBV7-8 with TRBJ2-5; TRBD2 aligns across 10 bases. CDR1 and CDR2 from the germline V gene are SGHVS and FQNEAQ. The CDR3 runs 16 residues. V lost 1 base to trimming and J lost 1 base; unmatched junction nucleotides: 3. CDR3 coding DNA: TGTGCCAGCAGCTTAGGTAGCGGGAGGCCCCAAGAGACCCAGTACTTC. It translates to CASSLGSGRPQETQYF.